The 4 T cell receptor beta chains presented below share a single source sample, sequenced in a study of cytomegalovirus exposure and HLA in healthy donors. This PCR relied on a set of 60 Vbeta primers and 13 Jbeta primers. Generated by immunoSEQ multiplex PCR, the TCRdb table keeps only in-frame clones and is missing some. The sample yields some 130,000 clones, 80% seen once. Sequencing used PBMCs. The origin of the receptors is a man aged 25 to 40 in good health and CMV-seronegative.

As DNA, the CDR3 is TGTGCCAGCAGCTCCGGACAGGGGGTAAGAAATGAGCAGTTCTTC. This codes for CASSSGQGVRNEQFF. The chain recombines TRBV5-4 with TRBJ2-1, with 10 bases matching TRBD1. The CDR3 has 15 residues. V shed 3 bases and J 7 bases; nucleotides not matched to a gene: 7. Germline V gene sequence: CDR1 SGHNT, CDR2 YYREEE (reference sequence).

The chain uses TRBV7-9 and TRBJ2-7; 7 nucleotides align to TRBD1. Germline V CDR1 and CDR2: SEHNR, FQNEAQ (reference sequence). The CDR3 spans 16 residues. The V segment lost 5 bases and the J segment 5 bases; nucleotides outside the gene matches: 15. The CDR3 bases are TGTGCCAGCAGCACCCCCGGACAGGTCCTTCGGAACGAGCAGTACTTC. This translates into CASSTPGQVLRNEQYF.

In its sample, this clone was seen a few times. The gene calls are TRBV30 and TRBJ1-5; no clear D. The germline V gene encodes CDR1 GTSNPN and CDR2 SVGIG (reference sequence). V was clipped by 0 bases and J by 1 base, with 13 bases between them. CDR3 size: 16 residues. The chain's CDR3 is CAWSVHEGWSNQPQHF. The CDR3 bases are TGTGCCTGGAGTGTACACGAGGGTTGGAGCAATCAGCCCCAGCATTTT. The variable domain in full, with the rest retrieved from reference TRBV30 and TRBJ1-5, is SQTIHQWPATLVQPVGSPLSLECTVEGTSNPNLYWYRQAAGRGLQLLFYSVGIGQISSEVPQNLSASRPQDRQFILSSKKLLLSDSGFYLCAWSVHEGWSNQPQHFGDGTRLSIL.

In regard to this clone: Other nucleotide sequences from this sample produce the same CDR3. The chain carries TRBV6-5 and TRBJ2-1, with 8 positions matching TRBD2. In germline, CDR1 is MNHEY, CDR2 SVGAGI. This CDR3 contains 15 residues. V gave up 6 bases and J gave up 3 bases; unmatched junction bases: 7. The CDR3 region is CASSLGLAGYNEQFF. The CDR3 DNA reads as TGTGCCAGCAGCTTGGGGCTAGCGGGCTACAATGAGCAGTTCTTC.